This entry concerns a single TCR beta chain. The target antigen is unknown. No cell sorting was done before RNA was extracted from the tissue. The normal lung tissue was taken more than 3 cm from the tumor edge. Donors were chemotherapy-naive, newly diagnosed lung cancer surgical patients in China, August–late 2014. There are 13 residues in the CDR3. Trimming took 9 bases from V and 10 from J, leaving 22 bases between them. The germline V gene has CDR1 SGHKS and CDR2 YYEKEE (reference sequence). This entry comes from a study of tumor and adjacent non-tumor tissue in lung cancer. At the level of the study: Patients were aged roughly 31 to 76, roughly nine men and 4 to 6 women, stage I to III. On average, productive TCRbeta reads reached roughly 3.9 million per sample. Overall study findings and caveats: Tumor repertoires had a smaller top 100 clone share than normal lung.

The library came from three nested PCR rounds adapted from ARM-PCR protocols. Using its own MiXCR run on the multiplex PCR reads, TCRdb lists one record per CDR3 protein. The profile shows approximately 53,000 distinct CDR3 sequences, around two thirds of them singletons. The rearrangement uses TRBV5-5 and TRBJ1-2; possible D gene TRBD1, 6 bases. Sequenced: distant non-tumor lung tissue. The receptor was derived from a woman aged 55 to 70 with non-small cell lung cancer. The DNA of the CDR3 is TGTGCCAACAGGGAGAGTTGGGTTAATGTCTACACCTTC. It codes for CANRESWVNVYTF.